The rows below give T cell receptor beta chains drawn from one sample of a study of CD4 T cells in relation to SARS-CoV-2 and coronaviruses. Their target antigens are unknown. The assay was immunoSEQ multiplex PCR, and TCRdb's table has in-frame clones only and misses some. The profile shows under 25,000 clones, 60% to 85% of them singletons. Sequencing was performed on CD4+ T cells from PBMCs, cultured in vitro. Source of these receptors: a human donor in good health. CDR3s leave out the opening cysteine and the closing phenylalanine or tryptophan.

V gene: TRBV7-2
CDR3 protein: ASSLGRNYEQY

V gene: TRBV14
CDR3 protein: ASSQLRGSGETQY

V gene: TRBV4-1
CDR3 protein: ASSQDYMGGQPQH

V gene: TRBV30
CDR3 protein: AWSKQGRTEAF

V gene: TRBV6-5
CDR3 protein: ASSFGGTNQPQH

V gene: TRBV2
CDR3 protein: ASTSLAGGYNEQF

V gene: TRBV3-1/TRBV3-2
CDR3 protein: ASSQEFFDGGSTDTQY

V gene: TRBV19
CDR3 protein: ATSGTANQPQH

V gene: TRBV2
CDR3 protein: ASSLEAEGQPQH

V gene: TRBV11-2
CDR3 protein: ASSLEISPGDATNEKLF

V gene: TRBV7-8
CDR3 protein: ASSRYTYEQY

V gene: TRBV29-1
CDR3 protein: SVEEIAGGTY

V gene: TRBV3-1/TRBV3-2
CDR3 protein: ASSRGQFNEQF

V gene: TRBV5-1
CDR3 protein: ASSLDGMSY

V gene: TRBV6-5
CDR3 protein: ASSYVGLGTDTQY

V gene: TRBV10-3
CDR3 protein: AISGEPDTQY

V gene: TRBV5-8
CDR3 protein: ASIRTGSYNSPLH

V gene: TRBV9
CDR3 protein: ASSDRGWDGYT

V gene: TRBV6-2/TRBV6-3
CDR3 protein: ASSYSTSGRYNEQF

V gene: TRBV27
CDR3 protein: ASATDRGYSNQPQH

V gene: TRBV6-5
CDR3 protein: ASIHTGELF

V gene: TRBV7-9
CDR3 protein: ASSRGARETQY

V gene: TRBV3-1/TRBV3-2
CDR3 protein: ASSQSRGNEQF

V gene: TRBV6-5
CDR3 protein: ASRAQGLAPNEQF

V gene: TRBV30
CDR3 protein: AWSVTQGHEQF

V gene: TRBV5-6
CDR3 protein: ASSLRTSGSSYNEQF

V gene: TRBV30
CDR3 protein: AWVRDSDGRAQY

V gene: TRBV2
CDR3 protein: ATGRETQY

V gene: TRBV5-1
CDR3 protein: ASSRVGPQETQY

V gene: TRBV15
CDR3 protein: ATSNIKGGPGELF

V gene: TRBV19
CDR3 protein: ASRLDRAAYEQY

V gene: TRBV5-8
CDR3 protein: ASRAGGHEQY

V gene: TRBV7-2
CDR3 protein: ASSLSEETQY

V gene: TRBV18
CDR3 protein: ASSPPQGSTKETQY

V gene: TRBV30
CDR3 protein: AWSPAGLGNSPLH

V gene: TRBV4-1
CDR3 protein: ASSSPSFGLAGGESNEQF

V gene: TRBV5-1
CDR3 protein: ASTRGAGLAQETQY

V gene: TRBV9
CDR3 protein: ASSATPQETQY

V gene: TRBV3-1/TRBV3-2
CDR3 protein: ASSQARDRDTEAF

V gene: TRBV7-8
CDR3 protein: ASSLGHNYGYT

V gene: TRBV25-1
CDR3 protein: ASSERPGLYYGYT

V gene: TRBV10-3
CDR3 protein: AISESGGGREQY

V gene: TRBV10-3
CDR3 protein: AISETGGDGYT

V gene: TRBV19
CDR3 protein: ASSASGRGNNQPQH

V gene: TRBV10-2
CDR3 protein: ASTGQGGGTEAF

V gene: TRBV5-1
CDR3 protein: ASSLAGTNNSPLH

V gene: TRBV12-3/TRBV12-4
CDR3 protein: ASSLAAEQF

V gene: TRBV15
CDR3 protein: ATSGNRGDYGYT

V gene: TRBV28
CDR3 protein: ASSLRDGLNTEAF

V gene: TRBV13
CDR3 protein: ASSLRPPLDGVRNEQF